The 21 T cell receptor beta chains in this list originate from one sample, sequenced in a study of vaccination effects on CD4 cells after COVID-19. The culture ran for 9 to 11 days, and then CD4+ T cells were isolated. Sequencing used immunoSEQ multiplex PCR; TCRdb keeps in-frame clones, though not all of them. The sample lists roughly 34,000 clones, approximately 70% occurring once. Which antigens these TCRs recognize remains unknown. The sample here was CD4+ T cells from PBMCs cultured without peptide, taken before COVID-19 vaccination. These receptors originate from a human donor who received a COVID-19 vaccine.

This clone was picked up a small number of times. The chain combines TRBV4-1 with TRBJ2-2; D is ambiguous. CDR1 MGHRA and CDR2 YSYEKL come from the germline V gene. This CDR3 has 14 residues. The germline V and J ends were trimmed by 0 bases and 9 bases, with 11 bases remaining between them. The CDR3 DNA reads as TGCGCCAGCAGCCAAGACACCCAGGCCCGGGAGCTGTTTTTT. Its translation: CASSQDTQARELFF.

CDR3 loop: CASSLTEGFLTGNEQFF. CDR3 DNA: TGCGCCAGCAGTTTAACGGAGGGCTTTTTAACGGGGAATGAGCAGTTCTTC. The genes are TRBV10-1 and TRBJ2-1; tentative D call: TRBD2 (6 bases). This CDR3 spans 17 amino acids. Between the trimmed V and J ends, which lost 5 bases and 7 bases, there was a span of 24 bases. Germline V gene data show CDR1 as WNHNN and CDR2 as SYGVQD (reference sequence).

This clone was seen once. The CDR3 reads CASSRGGPANEKLFF. The CDR3 nucleotides read TGTGCCAGCTCGCGCGGGGGCCCGGCTAATGAAAAACTGTTTTTT. V and J are TRBV18 and TRBJ1-4; tentative D call: TRBD1 (6 bases). The CDR3 is 15 amino acids. Deletions cut 6 bases from V and 3 bases from J, with 14 bases between. CDR1 and CDR2 (germline): KGHSH, LQKENI.

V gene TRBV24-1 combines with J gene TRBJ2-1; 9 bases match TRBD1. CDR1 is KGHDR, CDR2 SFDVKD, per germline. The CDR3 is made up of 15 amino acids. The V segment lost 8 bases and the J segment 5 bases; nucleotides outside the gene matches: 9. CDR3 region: CATMSTGGWDNEQFF. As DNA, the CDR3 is TGTGCCACCATGTCGACAGGGGGATGGGACAATGAGCAGTTCTTC.

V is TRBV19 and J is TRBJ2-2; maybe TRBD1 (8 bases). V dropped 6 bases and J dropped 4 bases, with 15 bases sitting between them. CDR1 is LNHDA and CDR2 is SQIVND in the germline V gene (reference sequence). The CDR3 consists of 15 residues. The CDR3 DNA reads TGTGCCAGTAGGCCCACAGGGGGGGGCACCGGGGAGCTGTTTTTT. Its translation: CASRPTGGGTGELFF.

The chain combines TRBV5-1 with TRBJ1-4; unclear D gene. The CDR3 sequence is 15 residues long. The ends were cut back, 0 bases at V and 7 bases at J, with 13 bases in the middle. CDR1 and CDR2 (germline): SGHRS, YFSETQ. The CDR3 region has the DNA TGCGCCAGCAGCTTGGGGTCCTTCAAGTTTGAAAAACTGTTTTTT. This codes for CASSLGSFKFEKLFF.

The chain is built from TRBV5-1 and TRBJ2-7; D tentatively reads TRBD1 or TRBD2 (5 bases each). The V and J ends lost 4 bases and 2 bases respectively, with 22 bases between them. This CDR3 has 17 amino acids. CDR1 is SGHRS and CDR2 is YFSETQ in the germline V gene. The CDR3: CASSPTVLGDRAYEQYF. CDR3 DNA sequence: TGCGCCAGCAGCCCGACCGTGTTGGGGGATCGGGCCTACGAGCAGTACTTC.

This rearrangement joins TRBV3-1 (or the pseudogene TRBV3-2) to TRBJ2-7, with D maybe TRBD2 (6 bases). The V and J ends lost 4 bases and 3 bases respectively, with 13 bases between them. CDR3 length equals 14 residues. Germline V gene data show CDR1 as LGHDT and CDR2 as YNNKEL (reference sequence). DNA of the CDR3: TGTGCCAGCAGCCGAGAGGGCGGGGTCTACGAGCAGTACTTC. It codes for CASSREGGVYEQYF.

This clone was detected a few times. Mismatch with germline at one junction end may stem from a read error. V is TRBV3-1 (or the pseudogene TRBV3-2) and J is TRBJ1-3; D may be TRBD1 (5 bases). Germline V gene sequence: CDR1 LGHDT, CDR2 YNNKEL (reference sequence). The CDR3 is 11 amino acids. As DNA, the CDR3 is TGTGCCAGCAGCCAACCGGGACCGATAGTCTTT. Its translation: CASSQPGPIVF.

In DNA, the CDR3 is TGTGCCAGCAGCCCGGGGGTGGGCACAGATACGCAGTATTTT. Amino acids: CASSPGVGTDTQYF. The gene calls are TRBV3-1 (or the pseudogene TRBV3-2) and TRBJ2-3, with D possibly matching TRBD2 (6 bases). The germline V gene has CDR1 LGHDT and CDR2 YNNKEL (reference sequence). The germline V and J ends were trimmed by 4 bases and 1 base, with 9 bases remaining between them. CDR3 length equals 14 residues.

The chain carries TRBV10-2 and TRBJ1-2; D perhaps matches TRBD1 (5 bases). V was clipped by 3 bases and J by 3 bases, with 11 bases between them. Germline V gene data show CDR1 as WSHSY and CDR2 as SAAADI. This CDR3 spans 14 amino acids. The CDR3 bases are TGCGCCAGCAGTGAATCTAAGGGGCACTATGGCTACACCTTC. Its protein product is CASSESKGHYGYTF.

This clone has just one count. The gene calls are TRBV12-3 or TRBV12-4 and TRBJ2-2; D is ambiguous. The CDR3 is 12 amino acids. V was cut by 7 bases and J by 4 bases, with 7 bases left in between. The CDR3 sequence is CASIPSTGELFF. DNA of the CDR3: TGTGCCAGCATTCCGTCCACCGGGGAGCTGTTTTTT.

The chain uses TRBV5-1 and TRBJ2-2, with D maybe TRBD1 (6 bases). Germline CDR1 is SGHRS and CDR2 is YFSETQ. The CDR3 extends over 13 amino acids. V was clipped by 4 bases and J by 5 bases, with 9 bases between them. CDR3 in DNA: TGCGCCAGCAGCCCCCAGGGGACCGGGGAGCTGTTTTTT. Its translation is CASSPQGTGELFF.

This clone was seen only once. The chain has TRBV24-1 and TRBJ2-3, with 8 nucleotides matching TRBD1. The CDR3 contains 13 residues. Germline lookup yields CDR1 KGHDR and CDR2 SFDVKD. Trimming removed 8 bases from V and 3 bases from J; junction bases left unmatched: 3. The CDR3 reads CATKDRETDTQYF. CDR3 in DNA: TGTGCCACCAAGGACAGGGAAACAGATACGCAGTATTTT.

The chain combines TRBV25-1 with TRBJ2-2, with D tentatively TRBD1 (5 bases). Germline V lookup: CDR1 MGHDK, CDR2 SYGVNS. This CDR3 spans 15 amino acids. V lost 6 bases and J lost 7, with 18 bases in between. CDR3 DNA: TGTGCCAGCAGGGGGCAGGATTGGTCCCACGGGGAGCTGTTTTTT. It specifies CASRGQDWSHGELFF.

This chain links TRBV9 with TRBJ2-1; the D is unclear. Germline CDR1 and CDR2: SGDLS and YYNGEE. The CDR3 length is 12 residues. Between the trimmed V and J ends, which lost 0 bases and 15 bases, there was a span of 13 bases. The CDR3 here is CASSVDRQGVFF. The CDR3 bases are TGTGCCAGCAGCGTAGACCGCCAAGGAGTGTTCTTC.

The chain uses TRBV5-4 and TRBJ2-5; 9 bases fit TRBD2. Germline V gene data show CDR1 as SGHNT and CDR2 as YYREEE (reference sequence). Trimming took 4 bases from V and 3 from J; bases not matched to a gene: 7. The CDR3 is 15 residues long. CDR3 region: CASSRTSARKETQYF. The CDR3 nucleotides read TGTGCCAGCAGCAGGACTAGCGCGAGGAAAGAGACCCAGTACTTC.

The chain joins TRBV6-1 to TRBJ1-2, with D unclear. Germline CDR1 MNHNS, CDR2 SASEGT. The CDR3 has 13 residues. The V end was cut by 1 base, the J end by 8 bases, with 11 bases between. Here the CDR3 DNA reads TGTGCCAGCAGTGAAGAGCCGGGGTTGGGCTACACCTTC. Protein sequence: CASSEEPGLGYTF.

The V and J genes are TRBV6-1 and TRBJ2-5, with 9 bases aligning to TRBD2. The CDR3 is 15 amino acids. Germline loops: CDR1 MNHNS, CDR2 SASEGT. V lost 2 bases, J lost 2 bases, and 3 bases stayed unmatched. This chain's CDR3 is CASSEFAGGQETQYF. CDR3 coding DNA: TGTGCCAGCAGTGAATTTGCGGGGGGGCAAGAGACCCAGTACTTC.

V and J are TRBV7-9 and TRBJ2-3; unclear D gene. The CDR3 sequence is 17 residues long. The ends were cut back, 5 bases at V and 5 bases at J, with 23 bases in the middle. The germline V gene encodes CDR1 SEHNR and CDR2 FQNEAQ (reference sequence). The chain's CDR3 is CASSQPLRLPHIDTQYF. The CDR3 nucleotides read TGTGCCAGCAGCCAACCCCTTAGGCTCCCACATATAGATACGCAGTATTTT. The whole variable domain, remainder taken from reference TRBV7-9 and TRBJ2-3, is DTGVSQNPRHKITKRGQNVTFRCDPISEHNRLYWYRQTLGQGPEFLTYFQNEAQLEKSRLLSDRFSAERPKGSFSTLEIQRTEQGDSAMYLCASSQPLRLPHIDTQYFGPGTRLTVL.

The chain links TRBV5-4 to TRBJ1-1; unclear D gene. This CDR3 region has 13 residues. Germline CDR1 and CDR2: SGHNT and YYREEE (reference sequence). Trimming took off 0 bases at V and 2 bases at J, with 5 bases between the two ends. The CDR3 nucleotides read TGTGCCAGCAGCTTGGGAGAAAACACTGAAGCTTTCTTT. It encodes CASSLGENTEAFF.